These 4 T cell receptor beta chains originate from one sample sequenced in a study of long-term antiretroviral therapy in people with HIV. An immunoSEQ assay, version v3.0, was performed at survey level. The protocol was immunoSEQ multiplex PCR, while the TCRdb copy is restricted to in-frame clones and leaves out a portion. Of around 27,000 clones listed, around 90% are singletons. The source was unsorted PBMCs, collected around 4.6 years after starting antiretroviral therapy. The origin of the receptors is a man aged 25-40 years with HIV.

Written as DNA, the CDR3 is TGTGCCAGCAGCCTGAAGGGACACCTAGGTGGAAAGCAGTACTTC. Amino acids: CASSLKGHLGGKQYF. This chain connects TRBV27 to TRBJ2-7; D might be TRBD1 (6 bases). The CDR3 spans 15 residues. V gave up 6 bases and J gave up 8 bases, with 23 bases separating them. Germline loops: CDR1 MNHEY, CDR2 SMNVEV (reference sequence).

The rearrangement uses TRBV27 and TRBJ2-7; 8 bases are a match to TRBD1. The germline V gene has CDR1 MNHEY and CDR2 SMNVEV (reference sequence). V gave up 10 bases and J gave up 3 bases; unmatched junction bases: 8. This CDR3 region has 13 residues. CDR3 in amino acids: CATTTGVGYEQYF. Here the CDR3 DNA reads TGTGCCACCACGACAGGGGTAGGCTACGAGCAGTACTTC.

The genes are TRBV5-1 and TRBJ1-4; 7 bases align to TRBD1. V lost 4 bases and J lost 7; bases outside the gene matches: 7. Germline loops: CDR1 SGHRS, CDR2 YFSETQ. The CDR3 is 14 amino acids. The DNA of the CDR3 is TGCGCCAGCAGCCCCGAAGACAGGGCTGAAAAACTGTTTTTT. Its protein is CASSPEDRAEKLFF.

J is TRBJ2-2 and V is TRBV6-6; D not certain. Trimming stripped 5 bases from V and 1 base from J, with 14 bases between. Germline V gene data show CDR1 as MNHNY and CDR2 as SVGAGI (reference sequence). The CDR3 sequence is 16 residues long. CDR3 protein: CASSPERPVNTGELFF. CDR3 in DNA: TGTGCCAGCAGTCCCGAAAGACCAGTGAACACCGGGGAGCTGTTTTTT.